This TCR beta chain comes out of a study of T cell responses to AZD1222 COVID-19 vaccine. The ends lost 4 bases at V and 4 bases at J; junction bases unmatched: 10. The CDR3 has 16 amino acids. Germline CDR1 KGHSH, CDR2 LQKENI. TCRdb's table, derived via immunoSEQ multiplex PCR, lists solely in-frame clones and lacks some. This sample has approximately 100,000 clones; about 92% occur once, and the top ten carry around 4.8%. The chain recombines TRBV18 with TRBJ1-2, with TRBD1 identical over 9 bases. Sequenced material: peripheral blood, taken on day 0 of AZD1222 vaccination. This sequence originates from an adult in good health. CDR3 protein: CASSQRTGANTYGYTF. CDR3 nucleotides: TGTGCCAGCTCACAAAGGACAGGGGCTAATACCTATGGCTACACCTTC.